The present TCR beta chain was sequenced within a study of blood T cell repertoires in COVID-19. V was trimmed by 3 bases and J by 5 bases, leaving 16 bases between them. CDR1 MNHEY and CDR2 SMNVEV come from the germline V gene (reference sequence). The CDR3 runs to 15 residues. TCRdb's copy holds only in-frame clones and misses some; the assay was immunoSEQ multiplex PCR. This table holds 130,000 to 150,000 clones, about 86% found once. This clonotype originated in a human donor in a cohort sampled during active COVID-19. This chain joins TRBV27 and TRBJ2-5, with a tentative D call TRBD2 (6 bases). Source material: peripheral blood. The CDR3 region is CASSFRDLGGETQYF. The CDR3 region has the DNA TGTGCCAGCAGTTTTCGGGATCTAGGAGGGGAGACCCAGTACTTC.